Listed below are T cell receptor beta chains from one sample, sequenced in a study of CD8 T cells in Susac syndrome. TCRdb reprocessed the immunoSEQ multiplex PCR reads with MiXCR, giving one entry per CDR3 protein. Here the sample spans around 170,000 distinct CDR3 sequences, 90% to 95% being singletons. Sequenced sample: CD8+ T cells from PBMCs. The receptors here all came from a human donor with multiple sclerosis. Each CDR3 is given with its conserved first and last residue. Each record gives: D gene, V gene, J gene, clone size, CDR3 DNA, CDR3 protein. A D gene is named only where the DNA matches it firmly. Clone size is given for some rows only: seen once, a few or many times, or a class if the clone is expanded.

d_gene: NA
v_gene: TRBV30
j_gene: TRBJ2-7
abundance: NA
CDR3nt: TGTGCAATAGACAGGTTCCTGGCCGCGCAGTACTTC
CDR3aa: CAIDRFLAAQYF

d_gene: NA
v_gene: TRBV6-1
j_gene: TRBJ1-2
abundance: NA
CDR3nt: TGTGCCAGCAGGGACGGTGCCTATGGCTACACCTTC
CDR3aa: CASRDGAYGYTF

d_gene: TRBD2
v_gene: TRBV29-1
j_gene: TRBJ2-1
abundance: NA
CDR3nt: TGCAGCGTTGGGACCATGGGGTCTAGCGGACGGCTCTTC
CDR3aa: CSVGTMGSSGRLF

d_gene: NA
v_gene: TRBV20-1
j_gene: TRBJ1-5
abundance: NA
CDR3nt: TGCAGTGCTAGAGCCCCCGAAAATCAGCCCCAGCATTTT
CDR3aa: CSARAPENQPQHF

d_gene: TRBD1
v_gene: TRBV13
j_gene: TRBJ2-3
abundance: NA
CDR3nt: TGTGCCAGCAGCTCCGGGACAGAGACAGATACGCAGTATTTT
CDR3aa: CASSSGTETDTQYF

d_gene: TRBD1
v_gene: TRBV9
j_gene: TRBJ1-2
abundance: NA
CDR3nt: TGTGCCAGCAGCGTAAGTTGGGACAGCGACTATGGCTACACCTTC
CDR3aa: CASSVSWDSDYGYTF

d_gene: TRBD2
v_gene: TRBV3-1
j_gene: TRBJ2-7
abundance: NA
CDR3nt: TGTGCCAGCAGCCAAGTTGGGACTAGACTGTACGAGCAGTACTTC
CDR3aa: CASSQVGTRLYEQYF

d_gene: TRBD2
v_gene: TRBV29-1
j_gene: TRBJ2-1
abundance: few
CDR3nt: TGCAGCGTTGGGGCTAGCGGCTACAATGAGCAGTTCTTC
CDR3aa: CSVGASGYNEQFF

d_gene: NA
v_gene: TRBV25-1
j_gene: TRBJ2-2
abundance: NA
CDR3nt: TGTGCCAGCAGTGATAAGCGGGCGAACACCGGGGAGCTGTTTTTT
CDR3aa: CASSDKRANTGELFF

d_gene: NA
v_gene: TRBV7-9
j_gene: TRBJ1-2
abundance: NA
CDR3nt: TGTGCCAGCAGCTTGACGGAATCTGGCTACACCTTC
CDR3aa: CASSLTESGYTF

d_gene: NA
v_gene: TRBV3-1
j_gene: TRBJ2-3
abundance: NA
CDR3nt: TGTGCCAGCAGCCAAGATCCGGACAGCAGCACAGATACGCAGTATTTT
CDR3aa: CASSQDPDSSTDTQYF

d_gene: TRBD2
v_gene: TRBV28
j_gene: TRBJ2-7
abundance: NA
CDR3nt: TGTGCCAGCAGTTCACAACTAACGGGCCGCGGGGGCTACGAGCAGTACTTC
CDR3aa: CASSSQLTGRGGYEQYF